The 19 T cell receptor beta chains reported below all come from one sample, sequenced in a study of blood T cell repertoires in COVID-19. Sequencing used immunoSEQ multiplex PCR; TCRdb keeps in-frame clones, though not all of them. The repertoire has hundreds of thousands of clones, 89% of them found once; the top ten carry about 3%. The sample taken for sequencing was peripheral blood. All receptors come from a woman between 25 and 40 years old with COVID-19, enrolled during active disease.

Concerning this clone itself: The same CDR3 arises from other DNA sequences in this sample as well. V and J are TRBV5-1 and TRBJ2-3, with D unclear. CDR1 is SGHRS and CDR2 is YFSETQ in the germline V gene. This CDR3 comprises 14 residues. V lost 0 bases, J lost 0 bases, and 5 bases lay in between. The CDR3: CASSLGQSTDTQYF. The CDR3 DNA is TGCGCCAGCAGCTTGGGTCAGAGCACAGATACGCAGTATTTT.

J is TRBJ1-3 and V is TRBV3-1 (or the pseudogene TRBV3-2); D remains ambiguous. CDR3 length: 15 amino acids. The germline CDR1 and CDR2 sequences are LGHDT and YNNKEL (reference sequence). The V gene lost 0 bases and the J gene lost 4 bases, with 10 bases spanning the gap. For the CDR3, the DNA is TGTGCCAGCAGCCAAGATGGGCCGGTCGGAAACACCATATATTTT. It encodes CASSQDGPVGNTIYF.

The V gene is TRBV4-3, the J gene TRBJ1-6; D is possibly TRBD1 (6 bases). The CDR3 runs 15 residues. Germline loops: CDR1 LGHNA, CDR2 YSLEER. Trimming took 1 base from V and 5 from J, leaving 9 bases between them. The CDR3 DNA follows: TGCGCCAGCAGCCAAGTTAACAGGGATAATTCACCCCTCCACTTT. Protein: CASSQVNRDNSPLHF.

The rearrangement joins TRBV7-9 to TRBJ2-7; 10 bases map to TRBD2. Unmatched junction bases numbered 9, after V lost 5 bases and J lost 2 bases. The CDR3 is 16 amino acids. Per the germline V gene, CDR1 is SEHNR and CDR2 is FQNEAQ (reference sequence). CDR3 amino acids: CASSSYGGLAAYEQYF. The DNA for the CDR3 is TGTGCCAGCAGCAGTTACGGCGGACTAGCGGCCTACGAGCAGTACTTC.

This clone is a singleton in its sample. This chain connects TRBV2 to TRBJ2-5; 8 nucleotides agree with TRBD1. In germline, CDR1 is SNHLY, CDR2 FYNNEI. The CDR3 spans 15 residues. V was pared by 4 bases and J by 4 bases, with 8 bases of the junction left unmatched. CDR3 nucleotides: TGTGCCAGCAGTGGAGAGACAGGGGACCGAGAGACCCAGTACTTC. The encoded protein is CASSGETGDRETQYF.

The chain couples TRBV12-3 or TRBV12-4 to TRBJ2-5; the match to TRBD1 covers 10 bases. The CDR3 consists of 13 residues. V shed 5 bases, J shed 3 bases, and the junction held 0 bases outside the gene matches. The CDR3 nucleotides read TGTGCCAGCAGTGGGACAGGGGAAGAGACCCAGTACTTC. Amino acids: CASSGTGEETQYF.

The chain is built from TRBV19 and TRBJ1-5; D unclear. The CDR3 is made up of 14 amino acids. The ends were cut back, 7 bases at V and 4 bases at J, with 14 bases in the middle. Per germline, CDR1 LNHDA and CDR2 SQIVND (reference sequence). CDR3 sequence: CASIDLGRNQPQHF. The CDR3 region has the DNA TGTGCCAGTATCGATCTCGGCAGGAATCAGCCCCAGCATTTT. Together with reference TRBV19 and TRBJ1-5, the CDR3 gives the full variable domain: DGGITQSPKYLFRKEGQNVTLSCEQNLNHDAMYWYRQDPGQGLRLIYYSQIVNDFQKGDIAEGYSVSREKKESFPLTVTSAQKNPTAFYLCASIDLGRNQPQHFGDGTRLSIL.

The chain uses TRBV6-2 or TRBV6-3 and TRBJ2-5, with 7 bases that match TRBD1. After removal of 0 bases from V and 2 bases from J, the junction contained 6 bases not matched to a gene. Germline loops: CDR1 MNHEY, CDR2 SVGEGT. The CDR3 extends over 16 amino acids. This CDR3 reads CASSYSRGLEQETQYF. The CDR3 DNA is TGTGCCAGCAGTTACTCGAGGGGGCTGGAGCAAGAGACCCAGTACTTC.

The chain employs TRBV5-1 and TRBJ2-3; possibly TRBD2 for D (6 bases). Deletions cut 4 bases from V and 3 bases from J, with 15 bases between. Germline values: CDR1 SGHRS, CDR2 YFSETQ. The CDR3 covers 15 residues. In DNA form, the CDR3 reads TGCGCCAGCAGCCCTATAGGCGGGGTAACAGATACGCAGTATTTT. It specifies CASSPIGGVTDTQYF.

The V gene is TRBV18, the J gene TRBJ2-7; D is ambiguous. In germline, CDR1 is KGHSH, CDR2 LQKENI. The CDR3 runs to 13 residues. Trimming took off 3 bases at V and 4 bases at J, with 10 bases between the two ends. The CDR3 sequence: CASSPPDGYEQYF. The CDR3 DNA reads as TGTGCCAGCTCACCTCCCGACGGGTACGAGCAGTACTTC.

The V gene is TRBV3-1 (or the pseudogene TRBV3-2), the J gene TRBJ2-5, with D possibly being TRBD1 (5 bases). The CDR3 spans 16 residues. Germline V gene sequence: CDR1 LGHDT, CDR2 YNNKEL (reference sequence). V lost 0 bases, J lost 0 bases, and 11 bases lay in between. DNA for the CDR3: TGTGCCAGCAGCCAAGACGGCAGGGCTAACCAAGAGACCCAGTACTTC. This sequence encodes CASSQDGRANQETQYF.

The rearrangement joins TRBV28 to TRBJ2-5, with 9 bases aligning to TRBD1. Germline trimming cut 5 bases from V and 4 bases from J; bases unmatched to any gene: 8. The CDR3 length is 15 residues. Germline V lookup: CDR1 MDHEN, CDR2 SYDVKM. The CDR3 DNA reads TGTGCCAGCAGTCCTCCGACAGGGGGAAGAGAGACCCAGTACTTC. It codes for CASSPPTGGRETQYF.

The V call is TRBV14, the J call TRBJ1-1; D is unresolved. The CDR3 totals 13 residues. The germline gives CDR1 SGHDN, CDR2 FVKESK. Trimming pared 1 base from V and 6 bases from J, leaving 9 bases between. The CDR3 sequence: CASSQVRTAEAFF. CDR3 nucleotide sequence: TGTGCCAGCAGCCAAGTACGTACAGCTGAAGCTTTCTTT.

The rearrangement links TRBV27 to TRBJ2-3; 11 bases are a match to TRBD2. The CDR3 has 17 residues. The germline CDR1 and CDR2 sequences are MNHEY and SMNVEV (reference sequence). After removal of 3 bases from V and 2 bases from J, the junction contained 7 bases not matched to a gene. The CDR3 coding sequence is TGTGCCAGCAGTTTGCTATCTAGCGGGGGGTACACAGATACGCAGTATTTT. Protein product: CASSLLSSGGYTDTQYF.

The chain employs TRBV2 and TRBJ1-5; D uncertain. The CDR3 loop spans 14 amino acids. V lost 5 bases and J 6 bases, leaving 14 bases between the germline ends. CDR1 SNHLY and CDR2 FYNNEI come from the germline V gene. The DNA for the CDR3 is TGTGCCAGCAGTATGATGAGGGAGGGTCAGCCCCAGCATTTT. This codes for CASSMMREGQPQHF.

The chain couples TRBV4-2 to TRBJ2-1, with 9 bases identical to TRBD1. V trimming: 2 bases; J trimming: 6 bases; junction bases outside the gene matches: 20. Germline values: CDR1 LGHNA, CDR2 YNFKEQ. CDR3 size: 20 residues. CDR3 in DNA: TGTGCCAGCAGCCAACCCAGGCCGGGACAGGGAGGACTGGGGCGCAATGAGCAGTTCTTC. This encodes CASSQPRPGQGGLGRNEQFF.

This clone was found a few times. The chain couples TRBV7-9 to TRBJ1-1; D is unclear. The CDR3 is 14 amino acids. Germline V gene data show CDR1 as SEHNR and CDR2 as FQNEAQ (reference sequence). Trimming removed 5 bases at V and 0 bases at J, with 10 bases between. CDR3 amino acids: CASSLGGLNTEAFF. The CDR3 coding sequence is TGTGCCAGCAGCCTCGGAGGCTTGAACACTGAAGCTTTCTTT.

This clone showed up just once. The chain couples TRBV18 to TRBJ1-1; 10 nucleotides agree with TRBD1. Germline lookup yields CDR1 KGHSH and CDR2 LQKENI. The CDR3 is made up of 16 amino acids. V shed 4 bases, J shed 2 bases, and the junction held 7 bases outside the gene matches. The CDR3 loop reads CASSLRDRGANTEAFF. The CDR3 DNA reads as TGTGCCAGCTCACTACGGGACAGGGGTGCCAACACTGAAGCTTTCTTT.

The rearrangement uses TRBV5-1 and TRBJ2-7; possible D gene TRBD2, 6 bases. Germline loops: CDR1 SGHRS, CDR2 YFSETQ. CDR3 length: 12 amino acids. With 9 bases removed from V and 4 bases from J, the gap between germline ends came to 14 bases. CDR3 sequence: CANPTRLYEQYF. In DNA, the CDR3 is TGCGCCAACCCGACTAGACTTTACGAGCAGTACTTC.